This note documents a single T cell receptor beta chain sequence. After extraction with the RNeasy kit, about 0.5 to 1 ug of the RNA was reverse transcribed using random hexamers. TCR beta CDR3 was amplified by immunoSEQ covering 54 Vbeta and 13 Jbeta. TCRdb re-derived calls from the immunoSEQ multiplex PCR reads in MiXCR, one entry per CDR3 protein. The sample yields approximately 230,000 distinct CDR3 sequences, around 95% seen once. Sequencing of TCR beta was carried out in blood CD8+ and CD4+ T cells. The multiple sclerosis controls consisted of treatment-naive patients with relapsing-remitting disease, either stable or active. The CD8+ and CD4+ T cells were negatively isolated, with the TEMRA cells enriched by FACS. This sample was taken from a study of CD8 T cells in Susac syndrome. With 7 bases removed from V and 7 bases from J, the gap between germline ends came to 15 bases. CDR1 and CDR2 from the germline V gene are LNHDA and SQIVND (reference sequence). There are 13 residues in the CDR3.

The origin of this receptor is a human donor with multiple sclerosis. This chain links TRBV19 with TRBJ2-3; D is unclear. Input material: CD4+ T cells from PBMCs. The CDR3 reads CASKGQSRNTQYF. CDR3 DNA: TGTGCCAGTAAAGGGCAGTCCCGGAATACGCAGTATTTT. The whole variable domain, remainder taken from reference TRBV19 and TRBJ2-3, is DGGITQSPKYLFRKEGQNVTLSCEQNLNHDAMYWYRQDPGQGLRLIYYSQIVNDFQKGDIAEGYSVSREKKESFPLTVTSAQKNPTAFYLCASKGQSRNTQYFGPGTRLTVL.